This entry is about one T cell receptor beta chain. Its target is unknown. The method was immunoSEQ multiplex PCR; TCRdb's version includes in-frame clones alone and lacks a portion of them. This table has some 150,000 clones, about 90% appearing once. CDR1 GTSNPN and CDR2 SVGIG come from the germline V gene (reference sequence). This CDR3 is 14 amino acids long. This specimen belongs to a study of cytomegalovirus exposure and HLA in healthy donors. Study as a whole: The 120 or so validation repertoires, a later analysis reported, used the same platform as the 600 to 700 first-cohort repertoires.

Study-level points and caveats: Accounts indicate the classifier identified cytomegalovirus status with strong specificity and sensitivity. There were a few CMV-associated chains whose specificity for CMV antigens was confirmed in vitro. According to a subsequent analysis, TCR clusters from the first cohort were inclined to appear together in the 110 or so validation repertoires.

Material for sequencing was PBMCs. This TCR was sampled from a young woman in good health and CMV-seropositive. The chain uses TRBV30 and TRBJ2-7; 7 nucleotides line up with TRBD2. CDR3 in DNA: TGTGCTCGGAGCGGGATCGGGGCTTCCTACGAGCAGTACTTC. This sequence encodes CARSGIGASYEQYF.